These 15 T cell receptor beta chains came from one sample sequenced in a study of shared clonotypes between healthy human individuals. Measured with immunoSEQ multiplex PCR; TCRdb has only the in-frame clones, and not every one. The sample lists around 1.6 million clones; 95% to 99% were seen once. Sequenced: naive CD4+ T cells sorted from blood. The subset denotes: CD45RA+ positively selected. Receptor source: a man between 25 and 39 years old in good health.

This rearrangement joins TRBV2 to TRBJ2-1; 12 bases fit TRBD2. Germline V gene sequence: CDR1 SNHLY, CDR2 FYNNEI. This CDR3 has 18 amino acids. The trim removed 6 bases at V and 2 bases at J, leaving 11 bases unmatched. The CDR3 nucleotides are TGTGCCAGCAGGGGTGGTACTAGCGGGAGGAACGCCTACAATGAGCAGTTCTTC. Its translation is CASRGGTSGRNAYNEQFF.

The J gene is TRBJ2-1, the V gene TRBV27; 9 bases match TRBD2. This CDR3 is 14 amino acids long. The germline V gene encodes CDR1 MNHEY and CDR2 SMNVEV (reference sequence). The ends lost 6 bases at V and 5 bases at J; junction bases unmatched: 5. The CDR3 nucleotides are TGTGCCAGCAGGCGGGAGGGCCCGAACAATGAGCAGTTCTTC. It is translated as CASRREGPNNEQFF.

The chain has TRBV29-1 and TRBJ2-4; D remains ambiguous. The CDR3 is made up of 13 amino acids. Germline-derived CDR1 and CDR2 are SQVTM and ANQGSEA. V shed 4 bases and J shed 5 bases, with 12 bases lying between them. The CDR3 DNA sequence: TGCAGCGTTGTCGGGTGGCGGCAAAACATTCAGTACTTC. This sequence encodes CSVVGWRQNIQYF. The whole variable domain, remainder taken from reference TRBV29-1 and TRBJ2-4, is SAVISQKPSRDICQRGTSLTIQCQVDSQVTMMFWYRQQPGQSLTLIATANQGSEATYESGFVIDKFPISRPNLTFSTLTVSNMSPEDSSIYLCSVVGWRQNIQYFGAGTRLSVL.

V usage is TRBV2 and J usage is TRBJ1-3, with no clear D. The CDR3 consists of 13 residues. Trimming took off 4 bases at V and 0 bases at J, with 4 bases between the two ends. Germline CDR1 and CDR2: SNHLY and FYNNEI. The CDR3 loop is CASSVYSGNTIYF. CDR3 sequence (DNA): TGTGCCAGCAGTGTGTACTCTGGAAACACCATATATTTT.

The rearrangement joins TRBV4-2 to TRBJ2-3; D could derive from TRBD1 or TRBD2 (6 bases each). The length of the CDR3 is 17 residues. Germline-derived CDR1 and CDR2 are LGHNA and YNFKEQ. V was shortened by 1 base and J by 0 bases, with 14 bases between the two germline ends. The CDR3 coding sequence is TGTGCCAGCAGCCAAGGGGGGGCCGGGGGAAGCACAGATACGCAGTATTTT. It is translated as CASSQGGAGGSTDTQYF.

This clone has a single count. Distinct nucleotide sequences in the sample also encode this CDR3. The genes are TRBV5-1 and TRBJ2-1, with 13 positions matching TRBD2. Looked up from germline, CDR1 is SGHRS and CDR2 is YFSETQ. The CDR3 contains 14 residues. V trimming: 5 bases; J trimming: 8 bases; junction bases outside the gene matches: 4. CDR3 residues: CASSRTSGSDEQFF. CDR3 coding DNA: TGCGCCAGCAGTCGGACTAGCGGGAGCGATGAGCAGTTCTTC.

This sequence joins TRBV5-1 and TRBJ1-2, with a tentative D call TRBD1 (5 bases). The CDR3 covers 14 residues. Germline V gene data show CDR1 as SGHRS and CDR2 as YFSETQ. Trimming removed 3 bases at V and 8 bases at J, with 17 bases between. The CDR3 DNA sequence: TGCGCCAGCAGCTGGGGCCCCCAGACACGCGGCTACACCTTC. This translates into CASSWGPQTRGYTF.

CDR3 region: CASSLEGPGPTNYGYTF. The CDR3 nucleotides read TGTGCCAGCAGCTTGGAGGGTCCAGGACCGACTAACTATGGCTACACCTTC. The chain links TRBV5-4 to TRBJ1-2, with unresolved D. Trimming removed 0 bases at V and 0 bases at J, with 15 bases between. The CDR3 is 17 amino acids. Germline V gene data show CDR1 as SGHNT and CDR2 as YYREEE (reference sequence).

The rearrangement joins TRBV28 to TRBJ2-2; D call uncertain. Looked up from germline, CDR1 is MDHEN and CDR2 is SYDVKM. The CDR3 extends over 16 amino acids. The germline V and J ends were trimmed by 1 base and 0 bases, with 9 bases remaining between them. The CDR3 bases are TGTGCCAGCAGTTTATTGCCGGAACCGAACACCGGGGAGCTGTTTTTT. As protein: CASSLLPEPNTGELFF. Full variable domain (rest looked up from reference TRBV28 and TRBJ2-2): DVKVTQSSRYLVKRTGEKVFLECVQDMDHENMFWYRQDPGLGLRLIYFSYDVKMKEKGDIPEGYSVSREKKERFSLILESASTNQTSMYLCASSLLPEPNTGELFFGEGSRLTVL.

The V gene is TRBV6-1, the J gene TRBJ1-5; the match to TRBD1 covers 9 bases. Germline V gives CDR1 MNHNS, CDR2 SASEGT. V lost 4 bases to trimming and J lost 6 bases; unmatched junction nucleotides: 7. The CDR3 consists of 15 residues. Written as DNA, the CDR3 is TGTGCCAGCAGTGTTGGACAGGGGATGGCTCAGCCCCAGCATTTT. Translating gives CASSVGQGMAQPQHF.

This clone was found once. The genes are TRBV18 and TRBJ2-1, with 7 bases matching TRBD2. Looked up from germline, CDR1 is KGHSH and CDR2 is LQKENI. V lost 4 bases, J lost 1 base, and 10 bases stayed unmatched. This CDR3 has 17 amino acids. CDR3 in amino acids: CASSRDVGTTSYNEQFF. The CDR3 DNA follows: TGTGCCAGCTCACGTGACGTCGGGACTACGTCCTACAATGAGCAGTTCTTC.

The CDR3 bases are TGCAGCGTTGTAGCGGGACAGGGACTATATGGCTACACCTTC. Translating it yields CSVVAGQGLYGYTF. The chain uses TRBV29-1 and TRBJ1-2; TRBD1 matches 9 bases. This CDR3 contains 14 residues. V lost 4 bases and J lost 5; bases outside the gene matches: 8. CDR1 is SQVTM, CDR2 ANQGSEA, per germline.

The chain links TRBV5-6 to TRBJ1-5; possibly TRBD1 for D (6 bases). This CDR3 spans 15 amino acids. Per the germline V gene, CDR1 is SGHDT and CDR2 is YYEEEE. Between the trimmed V and J ends, which lost 0 bases and 6 bases, there was a span of 13 bases. CDR3 in DNA: TGTGCCAGCAGCTTGGGACAGGCGGAACGTCAGCCCCAGCATTTT. Translation gives CASSLGQAERQPQHF.

The genes are TRBV28 and TRBJ1-2; perhaps TRBD1 as D (6 bases). The CDR3 has 12 residues. The germline V gene encodes CDR1 MDHEN and CDR2 SYDVKM. Trimming pared 4 bases from V and 8 bases from J, leaving 11 bases between. The CDR3 loop is CASSSGAGGYTF. In DNA form, the CDR3 reads TGTGCCAGCAGTTCAGGGGCCGGAGGCTACACCTTC.

The rearrangement links TRBV19 to TRBJ2-5; D perhaps matches TRBD1 (6 bases). This CDR3 has 15 residues. Germline-derived CDR1 and CDR2 are LNHDA and SQIVND (reference sequence). V was shortened by 1 base and J by 0 bases, with 9 bases between the two germline ends. CDR3 residues: CASSIAQGYQETQYF. For the CDR3, the DNA is TGTGCCAGTAGTATAGCGCAGGGGTACCAAGAGACCCAGTACTTC. The full variable domain, with the rest looked up from reference TRBV19 and TRBJ2-5, is DGGITQSPKYLFRKEGQNVTLSCEQNLNHDAMYWYRQDPGQGLRLIYYSQIVNDFQKGDIAEGYSVSREKKESFPLTVTSAQKNPTAFYLCASSIAQGYQETQYFGPGTRLLVL.